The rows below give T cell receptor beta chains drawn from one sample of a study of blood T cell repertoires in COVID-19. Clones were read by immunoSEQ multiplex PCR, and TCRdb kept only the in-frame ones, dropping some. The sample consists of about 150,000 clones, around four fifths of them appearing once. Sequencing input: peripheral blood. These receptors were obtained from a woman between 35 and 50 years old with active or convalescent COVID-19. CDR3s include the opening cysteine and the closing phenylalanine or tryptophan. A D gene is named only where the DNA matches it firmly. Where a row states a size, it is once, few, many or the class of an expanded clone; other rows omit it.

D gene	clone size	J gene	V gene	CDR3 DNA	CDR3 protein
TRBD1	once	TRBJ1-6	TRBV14	TGTGCCAGCAGCCAAGGATTCAGGTGGGGGGGACAGGATTCACCCCTCCACTTT	CASSQGFRWGGQDSPLHF
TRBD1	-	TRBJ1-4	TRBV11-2	TGTGCCAGCAGCTCTGGGACAGCCAGAAATGAAAAACTGTTTTTT	CASSSGTARNEKLFF
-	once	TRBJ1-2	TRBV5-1	TGCGCCAGCAGCTTGGCCGGTGGAGTCTATGGCTACACCTTC	CASSLAGGVYGYTF
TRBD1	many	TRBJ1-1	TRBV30	TGTGCCTGGAGTACTGGGACAGGGGGAATTATGAACACTGAAGCTTTCTTT	CAWSTGTGGIMNTEAFF
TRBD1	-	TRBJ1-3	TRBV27	TGTGCCAGCAGTTTATCCGGGACAGGGGGCTCGGCTGGAAACACCATATATTTT	CASSLSGTGGSAGNTIYF
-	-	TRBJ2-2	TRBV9	TGTGCCAGCAGCGTCACGGAGGGATTTGGCGGGGAGCTGTTTTTT	CASSVTEGFGGELFF
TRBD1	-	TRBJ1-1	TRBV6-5	TGTGCCAGCAGCGCCGACAGGGGGGACACTGAAGCTTTCTTT	CASSADRGDTEAFF
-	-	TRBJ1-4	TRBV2	TGTGCCAGCGACCGGGACATCGGGGAAAAACTGTTTTTT	CASDRDIGEKLFF
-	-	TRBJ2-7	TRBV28	TGTGCCAGCAGTCCGGCAACGGGCTACGAGCAGTACTTC	CASSPATGYEQYF
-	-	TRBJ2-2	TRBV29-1	TGCAGCGTTGATACGGTGAACACCGGGGAGCTGTTTTTT	CSVDTVNTGELFF
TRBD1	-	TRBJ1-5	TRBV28	TGTGCCAGCAGCCCGACAGGGGGCTATGGACAGCCCCAGCATTTT	CASSPTGGYGQPQHF
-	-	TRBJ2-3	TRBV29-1	TGCAGCGCGTCTATCGAGGTTCCAACAGATACGCAGTATTTT	CSASIEVPTDTQYF
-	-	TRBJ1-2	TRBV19	TGTGCCAGTACCCGGGGAGGGCTCTATGGCTACACCTTC	CASTRGGLYGYTF
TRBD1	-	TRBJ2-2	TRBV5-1	TGCGCCAGCAGCCGAAACCCCGAACCGGGACAGGCAGGTTACGGGGAGCTGTTTTTT	CASSRNPEPGQAGYGELFF
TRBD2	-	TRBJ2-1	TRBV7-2	TGTGCCAGCAGCTTGGGAATCCGGGGACTAGCGGCCTTTAATGAGCAGTTCTTC	CASSLGIRGLAAFNEQFF
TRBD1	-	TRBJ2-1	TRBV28	TGTGCCAGCAGTTTAGGGGACAGGGCTCTACAATATCCTAACAATGAGCAGTTCTTC	CASSLGDRALQYPNNEQFF
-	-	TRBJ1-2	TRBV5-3	TGTGCCAGAAGCTTAGGGACAGGCTACACCTTC	CARSLGTGYTF
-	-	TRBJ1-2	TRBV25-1	TGTGCCAGCAGTTCTCGACAGGAGCTTCCTAACTATGGCTACACCTTC	CASSSRQELPNYGYTF
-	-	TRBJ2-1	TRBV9	TGTGCCAGCAGCGTAGTGGGAGCAAACTACAATGAGCAGTTCTTC	CASSVVGANYNEQFF
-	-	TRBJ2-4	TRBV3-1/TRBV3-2	TGTGCCAGCAGCCAAGAACGGCCAGGTTTAAACATTCAGTACTTC	CASSQERPGLNIQYF
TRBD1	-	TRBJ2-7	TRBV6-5	TGTGCCAGCAGTTCGGACAGGGGCACCTACGAGCAGTACTTC	CASSSDRGTYEQYF
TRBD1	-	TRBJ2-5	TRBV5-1	TGCGCCAGCAGCTTGGGGGACAGAGACCTAGAGACCCAGTACTTC	CASSLGDRDLETQYF
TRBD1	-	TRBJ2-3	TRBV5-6	TGTGCCAGCAGCTTCGGCAGGGGGCATGTAGATACGCAGTATTTT	CASSFGRGHVDTQYF
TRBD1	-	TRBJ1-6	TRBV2	TGTGCCAGCATTACCAGGGGGCGCCCCGATAATTCACCCCTCCACTTT	CASITRGRPDNSPLHF
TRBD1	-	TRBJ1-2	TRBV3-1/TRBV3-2	TGTGCCAGCAGCCCGCAGGGGGGCGGCGGCTACACCTTC	CASSPQGGGGYTF
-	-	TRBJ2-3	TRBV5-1	TGCGCCAGCAGCCTAACCTACCTCGGGGGAGGCACAGATACGCAGTATTTT	CASSLTYLGGGTDTQYF
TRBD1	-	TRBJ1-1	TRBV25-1	TGTGCCAGCATGAACAGGGGCTCGAACACTGAAGCTTTCTTT	CASMNRGSNTEAFF
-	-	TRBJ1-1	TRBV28	TGTGCCAGCAGTTTAGTAGCGAACACTGAAGCTTTCTTT	CASSLVANTEAFF
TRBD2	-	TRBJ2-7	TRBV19	TGTGCCAGTAGTGCATACGCGGCGGGAGGGAGATACGAGCAGTACTTC	CASSAYAAGGRYEQYF
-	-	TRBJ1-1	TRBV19	TGTGCCAGTAGCCTCGGACTTCTGAACACTGAAGCTTTCTTT	CASSLGLLNTEAFF
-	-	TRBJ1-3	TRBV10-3	TGTGCCATCAGTGAGCACGGGAGCTCTGGAAACACCATATATTTT	CAISEHGSSGNTIYF
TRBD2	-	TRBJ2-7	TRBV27	TGTGCCAGCAGTTTAGATGGACCGGTCGGCGGGAGGCCCATCTACGAGCAGTACTTC	CASSLDGPVGGRPIYEQYF
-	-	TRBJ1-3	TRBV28	TGTGCCAGCAGTTCTCACCGGGAGGGTTGGAAAGGAAACACCATATATTTT	CASSSHREGWKGNTIYF
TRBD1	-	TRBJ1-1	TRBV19	TGTGCCAGTAGTCCTACCCAGGGGGCAGTGCGGGGCACTGAAGCTTTCTTT	CASSPTQGAVRGTEAFF
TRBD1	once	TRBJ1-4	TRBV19	TGTGCCAGTAGTATACAGGGGGCTTCAGAAAAACTGTTTTTT	CASSIQGASEKLFF
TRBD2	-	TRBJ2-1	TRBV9	TGTGCCAGCAGCGTAGCTACTGGCGGGAGGGCCCGCGAGCAGTTCTTC	CASSVATGGRAREQFF
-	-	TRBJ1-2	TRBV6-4	TGTGCCAGCAGCCCCCAGACTTTTAGCTATGGCTACACCTTC	CASSPQTFSYGYTF
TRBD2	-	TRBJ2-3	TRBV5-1	TGCGCCAGCAGCCCTCCTTCGGGGGGGCAAAATACGCAGTATTTT	CASSPPSGGQNTQYF
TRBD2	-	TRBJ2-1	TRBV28	TGTGCCAGCAGTTCAAGGGAGGGCGCAAACTACAATGAGCAGTTCTTC	CASSSREGANYNEQFF
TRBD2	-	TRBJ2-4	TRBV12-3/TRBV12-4	TGTGCCAGCAGTTTCCGGGGGGATATTCAGTACTTC	CASSFRGDIQYF
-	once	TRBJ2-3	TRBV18	TGTGCCAGCTCACGGAGGGCGGATACGCAGTATTTT	CASSRRADTQYF
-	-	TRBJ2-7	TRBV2	TGTGCCAGCAGCGAAGGACGGGGGCAGTACTTC	CASSEGRGQYF
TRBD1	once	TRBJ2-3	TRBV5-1	TGCGCCAGCCACCCAGGGGGCGGCACAGATACGCAGTATTTT	CASHPGGGTDTQYF
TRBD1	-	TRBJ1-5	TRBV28	TGTGCCAGCAGTTCAGGACAGGGAGATCAGCCCCAGCATTTT	CASSSGQGDQPQHF
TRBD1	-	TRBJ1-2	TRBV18	TGTGCCAGCTCACCCCGACAGGGGGTTGAGGGCTACACCTTC	CASSPRQGVEGYTF
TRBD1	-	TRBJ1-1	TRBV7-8	TGTGCCAGCAGCTTATATCGACAGGGGGCCGTCAACACTGAAGCTTTCTTT	CASSLYRQGAVNTEAFF
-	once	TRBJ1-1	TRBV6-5	TGTGCCAGCAGTCCCGCGGCGTACACTGAAGCTTTCTTT	CASSPAAYTEAFF
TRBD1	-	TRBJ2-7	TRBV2	TGTGCCAGCAGTCGATCGACAGGGTCCTACGAGCAGTACTTC	CASSRSTGSYEQYF
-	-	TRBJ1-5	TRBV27	TGTGCCAGCGGCCTCAATCAGCCCCAGCATTTT	CASGLNQPQHF
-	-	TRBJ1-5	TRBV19	TGTGCCAGTAGCCTCGGGAACATTGATTACCAGCATTTT	CASSLGNIDYQHF
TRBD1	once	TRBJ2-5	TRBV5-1	TGCGCCAGCAGCTCGGTTACAGGGGCCCAAGAGACCCAGTACTTC	CASSSVTGAQETQYF